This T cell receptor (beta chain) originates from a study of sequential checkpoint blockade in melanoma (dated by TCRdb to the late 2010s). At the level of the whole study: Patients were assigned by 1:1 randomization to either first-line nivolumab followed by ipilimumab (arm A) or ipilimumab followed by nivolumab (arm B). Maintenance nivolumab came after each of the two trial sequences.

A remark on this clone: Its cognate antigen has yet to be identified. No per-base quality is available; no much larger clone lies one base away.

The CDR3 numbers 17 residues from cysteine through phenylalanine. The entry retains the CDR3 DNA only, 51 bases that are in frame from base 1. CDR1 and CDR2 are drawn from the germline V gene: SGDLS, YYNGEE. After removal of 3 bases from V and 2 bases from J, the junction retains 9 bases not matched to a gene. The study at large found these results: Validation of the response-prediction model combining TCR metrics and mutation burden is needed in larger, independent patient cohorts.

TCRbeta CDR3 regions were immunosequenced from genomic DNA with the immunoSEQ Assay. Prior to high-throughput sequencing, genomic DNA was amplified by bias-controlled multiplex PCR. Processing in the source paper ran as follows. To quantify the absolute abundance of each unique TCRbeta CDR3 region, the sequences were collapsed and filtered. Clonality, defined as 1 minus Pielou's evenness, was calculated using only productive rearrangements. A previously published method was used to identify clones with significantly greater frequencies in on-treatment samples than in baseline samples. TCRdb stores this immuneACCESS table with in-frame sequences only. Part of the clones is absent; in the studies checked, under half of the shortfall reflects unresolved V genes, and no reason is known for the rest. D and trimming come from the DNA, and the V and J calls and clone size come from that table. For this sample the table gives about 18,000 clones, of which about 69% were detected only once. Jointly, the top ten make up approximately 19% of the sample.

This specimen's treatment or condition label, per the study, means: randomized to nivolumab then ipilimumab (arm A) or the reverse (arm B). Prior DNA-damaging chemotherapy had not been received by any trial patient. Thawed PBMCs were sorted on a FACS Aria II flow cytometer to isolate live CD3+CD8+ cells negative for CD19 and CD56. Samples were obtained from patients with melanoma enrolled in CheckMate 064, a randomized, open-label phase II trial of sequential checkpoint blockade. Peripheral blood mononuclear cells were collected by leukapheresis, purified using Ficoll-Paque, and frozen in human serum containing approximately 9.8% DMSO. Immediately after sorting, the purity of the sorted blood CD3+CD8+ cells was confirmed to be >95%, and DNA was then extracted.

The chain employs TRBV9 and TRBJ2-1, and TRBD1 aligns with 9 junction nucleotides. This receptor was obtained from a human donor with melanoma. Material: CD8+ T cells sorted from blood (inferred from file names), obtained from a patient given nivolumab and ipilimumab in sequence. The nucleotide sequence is TGTGCCAGCAGCGCCAGCGGGACAGGGAAACCCTACAATGAGCAGTTCTTC. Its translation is CASSASGTGKPYNEQFF.